A selection of T cell receptor beta chains follows, all from one sample in a study of blood T cells in healthy people across ages. TCRdb processed the 5' RACE reads anew with MiXCR; each CDR3 protein has one entry. The repertoire holds 1.5 million to 2 million distinct CDR3 sequences, around 50% seen once, with approximately 2.1% in the top ten. Source material: blood. Receptors originate from a woman aged 35 to 49 in good health. Each CDR3 is given with its conserved first and last residue. Each record gives: J gene, V gene, clone size, D gene, CDR3 protein, CDR3 DNA. A D gene is named only where the DNA matches it firmly. Clone size is given for some rows only: seen once, a few or many times, or a class if the clone is expanded.

j_call: TRBJ1-5
v_call: TRBV28
clone_size: few
d_call: TRBD1
cdr3_aa: CASSSGTGVDQPQHF
cdr3_nt: TGTGCCAGCAGCTCCGGGACAGGGGTGGATCAGCCCCAGCATTTT

j_call: TRBJ2-1
v_call: TRBV7-9
clone_size: -
d_call: TRBD1
cdr3_aa: CASSDKGWGQGYNEQFF
cdr3_nt: TGTGCCAGCAGCGACAAAGGGTGGGGACAGGGGTACAATGAGCAGTTCTTC

j_call: TRBJ2-6
v_call: TRBV27
clone_size: -
d_call: TRBD1
cdr3_aa: CASSPRGQSHSGANVLTF
cdr3_nt: TGTGCCAGCAGTCCCCGGGGACAGTCACACTCTGGGGCCAACGTCCTGACTTTC

j_call: TRBJ2-7
v_call: TRBV28
clone_size: few
d_call: TRBD1
cdr3_aa: CASTSGTASYEQYF
cdr3_nt: TGTGCCAGCACTTCCGGGACAGCCTCCTACGAGCAGTACTTC

j_call: TRBJ1-2
v_call: TRBV10-3
clone_size: few
d_call: -
cdr3_aa: CAISESGKNYGYTF
cdr3_nt: TGTGCCATCAGTGAGTCAGGGAAAAACTATGGCTACACCTTC

j_call: TRBJ2-5
v_call: TRBV4-3
clone_size: many
d_call: -
cdr3_aa: CASSQDIGETQYF
cdr3_nt: TGCGCCAGCAGCCAAGATATAGGAGAGACCCAGTACTTC

j_call: TRBJ1-5
v_call: TRBV11-2
clone_size: -
d_call: -
cdr3_aa: CASSPGQRKDQPQHF
cdr3_nt: TGTGCCAGCAGCCCAGGACAGAGGAAAGATCAGCCCCAGCATTTT

j_call: TRBJ2-7
v_call: TRBV2
clone_size: few
d_call: -
cdr3_aa: CASSDSLRRLPYEQYF
cdr3_nt: TGTGCCAGCAGTGATTCCCTGCGGCGTTTACCCTACGAGCAGTACTTC

j_call: TRBJ2-4
v_call: TRBV28
clone_size: -
d_call: -
cdr3_aa: CASSLGDRETSGEQYF
cdr3_nt: TGTGCCAGCAGTTTGGGGGACAGAGAGACATCGGGGGAGCAGTACTTC

j_call: TRBJ1-5
v_call: TRBV20-1
clone_size: once
d_call: -
cdr3_aa: CSATRGANQPQHF
cdr3_nt: TGCAGTGCCACACGGGGGGCCAATCAGCCCCAGCATTTT

j_call: TRBJ2-3
v_call: TRBV7-2
clone_size: -
d_call: TRBD2
cdr3_aa: CASSLAGASSGTDTQYF
cdr3_nt: TGTGCCAGCAGCTTAGCGGGCGCGTCTAGCGGGACAGATACGCAGTATTTT

j_call: TRBJ1-6
v_call: TRBV2
clone_size: -
d_call: -
cdr3_aa: CASSEDVYGGDRQGPLHF
cdr3_nt: TGTGCCAGCAGTGAAGATGTCTATGGCGGAGACAGGCAGGGCCCCCTCCACTTT

j_call: TRBJ2-7
v_call: TRBV4-3
clone_size: few
d_call: -
cdr3_aa: CASSQGTGHGYEQYF
cdr3_nt: TGCGCCAGCAGCCAAGGTACAGGGCATGGGTACGAGCAGTACTTC

j_call: TRBJ2-5
v_call: TRBV11-2
clone_size: few
d_call: TRBD1
cdr3_aa: CASSLGPSRGETQYF
cdr3_nt: TGTGCCAGCAGCTTAGGACCCTCCAGGGGGGAGACCCAGTACTTC

j_call: TRBJ2-1
v_call: TRBV4-2
clone_size: -
d_call: TRBD2
cdr3_aa: CASSQDLTSGGLGNEQFF
cdr3_nt: TGTGCCAGCAGCCAAGATTTAACTAGCGGGGGGCTTGGAAATGAGCAGTTCTTC

j_call: TRBJ2-3
v_call: TRBV7-2
clone_size: -
d_call: TRBD1
cdr3_aa: CATRTGGSDTQYF
cdr3_nt: TGTGCCACTCGGACAGGGGGATCAGATACGCAGTATTTT

j_call: TRBJ2-3
v_call: TRBV4-1
clone_size: -
d_call: -
cdr3_aa: CASSLEGGVADTQYF
cdr3_nt: TGCGCCAGCAGCCTTGAAGGGGGGGTTGCAGATACGCAGTATTTT

j_call: TRBJ2-3
v_call: TRBV9
clone_size: -
d_call: TRBD2
cdr3_aa: CASSVLASGADTQYF
cdr3_nt: TGTGCCAGCAGCGTCTTGGCTAGCGGGGCAGATACGCAGTATTTT

j_call: TRBJ1-1
v_call: TRBV21-1
clone_size: -
d_call: -
cdr3_aa: CASSKVWGPPNTEAFF
cdr3_nt: TGTGCCAGCAGCAAAGTGTGGGGACCGCCGAACACTGAAGCTTTCTTT

j_call: TRBJ2-3
v_call: TRBV11-2
clone_size: -
d_call: TRBD2
cdr3_aa: CASSPRTSGGAVADTQYF
cdr3_nt: TGTGCCAGCAGCCCCCGCACGAGCGGGGGGGCCGTTGCAGATACGCAGTATTTT

j_call: TRBJ1-1
v_call: TRBV7-2
clone_size: -
d_call: TRBD1
cdr3_aa: CASSVTGGHTEAFF
cdr3_nt: TGTGCCAGCAGCGTGACAGGGGGCCACACTGAAGCTTTCTTT

j_call: TRBJ1-5
v_call: TRBV15
clone_size: once
d_call: -
cdr3_aa: CATSRDPTGNQPQHF
cdr3_nt: TGTGCCACCAGCAGAGATCCGACGGGCAATCAGCCCCAGCATTTT

j_call: TRBJ2-5
v_call: TRBV11-2
clone_size: few
d_call: -
cdr3_aa: CASSLNRRQETQYF
cdr3_nt: TGTGCCAGCAGCCTAAATCGACGGCAAGAGACCCAGTACTTC

j_call: TRBJ1-5
v_call: TRBV27
clone_size: few
d_call: -
cdr3_aa: CANSYRVNNQPQHF
cdr3_nt: TGTGCCAACAGCTATCGAGTCAACAATCAGCCCCAGCATTTT

j_call: TRBJ2-5
v_call: TRBV6-1
clone_size: few
d_call: TRBD2
cdr3_aa: CASGGDQRKTQYF
cdr3_nt: TGTGCCAGCGGGGGGGACCAGAGAAAGACCCAGTACTTC